Sequencing of this T cell receptor beta chain was carried out in a study of patients and donors after allogeneic stem cell transplantation. TCRdb analysed the RT-PCR reads with MiXCR anew, one entry per CDR3 protein. The top ten hold around 6% of the sample, which has some 880,000 distinct CDR3 sequences, roughly 18% seen once. This clonotype was found once. V shed 4 bases and J shed 2 bases, with 11 bases lying between them. CDR3 length: 14 amino acids. The germline V gene has CDR1 SGHRS and CDR2 YFSETQ. The V gene is TRBV5-1, the J gene TRBJ2-3; D possibly matches TRBD1 or TRBD2 (5 bases each). The clonotype originates from a human donor who was either an allogeneic HSCT recipient or a stem cell or donor lymphocyte infusion donor (not recorded which). It is not recorded whose cells these are; they may come from a transplant donor. Sequencing input: blood, either unsorted or a sorted T cell fraction (not recorded which). The CDR3 DNA reads as TGCGCCAGCAGCCCCGGGGCCGTCACAGATACGCAGTATTTT. It translates to CASSPGAVTDTQYF.